What follows are 15 T cell receptor beta chains derived from one specimen sequenced in a study of shared T cell receptors in the human thymus. Data came from immunoSEQ multiplex PCR; TCRdb stores just in-frame clones and leaves some out. The sample shows hundreds of thousands of clones, around nine tenths of them seen only once. A further study also used this sample, focusing on human thymus T cells.

Input material: thymocytes. These receptors were collected from a boy younger than two with a congenital heart defect.

The V gene is TRBV2, the J gene TRBJ2-2, with D possibly matching TRBD2 (6 bases). V lost 7 bases and J lost 6, with 27 bases in between. In germline, CDR1 is SNHLY, CDR2 FYNNEI. The CDR3 covers 18 residues. DNA for the CDR3: TGTGCCAGCACTGGGGGGTCTAGCGATCGGGTGGGGGCCGGGGAGCTGTTTTTT. Residues: CASTGGSSDRVGAGELFF.

V usage is TRBV27 and J usage is TRBJ2-1; maybe TRBD2 (6 bases). CDR3 size: 16 residues. The V end lost 7 bases, the J end lost 0 bases, and 16 bases lay between the germline ends. The germline gives CDR1 MNHEY, CDR2 SMNVEV (reference sequence). The CDR3 DNA sequence: TGTGCCAGCACCAAGGCGGGGCCTAGCTCCTACAATGAGCAGTTCTTC. It encodes CASTKAGPSSYNEQFF.

This clone was detected a few times. Here the CDR3 DNA reads TGTGCCAGCAGTTATATAGGGACAGGGGGGAAGGAGACCCAGTACTTC. Residues: CASSYIGTGGKETQYF. The rearrangement links TRBV6-6 to TRBJ2-5; TRBD1 matches at 11 bases. V dropped 3 bases and J dropped 5; count of bases not matched to a gene: 8. From germline, CDR1 is MNHNY and CDR2 SVGAGI (reference sequence). CDR3 length equals 16 residues.

The chain is built from TRBV11-2 and TRBJ2-3; 12 bases map to TRBD2. Germline loops: CDR1 SGHAT, CDR2 FQNNGV. The CDR3 loop spans 16 amino acids. The trim removed 0 bases at V and 4 bases at J, leaving 2 bases unmatched. Here the CDR3 reads CASSLEPSGRADTQYF. CDR3 DNA sequence: TGTGCCAGCAGCTTAGAGCCTAGCGGGAGGGCAGATACGCAGTATTTT.

This sequence joins TRBV23-1 and TRBJ2-5, with D tentatively TRBD2 (6 bases). Being an ORF, TRBV23-1 has a function that is uncertain. The V end lost 7 bases, the J end lost 7 bases, and 19 bases lay between the germline ends. The CDR3 runs to 14 residues. The CDR3 protein is CASIQGQTRGTQYF. The CDR3 region has the DNA TGCGCCAGCATCCAGGGTCAAACGCGGGGGACCCAGTACTTC.

The chain has TRBV30 and TRBJ2-7, with 10 bases fitting TRBD2. CDR3 length: 15 amino acids. V trimming: 0 bases; J trimming: 7 bases; junction bases outside the gene matches: 9. Germline V gene sequence: CDR1 GTSNPN, CDR2 SVGIG (reference sequence). The CDR3 protein is CAWSVGLAGAHEQYF. CDR3 nucleotide sequence: TGTGCCTGGAGTGTAGGCCTAGCGGGAGCACATGAGCAGTACTTC.

CDR3 DNA sequence: TGCGCCAGCAGCTTGGCCGATAGAGGACTTGAAAAACTGTTTTTT. Its protein is CASSLADRGLEKLFF. The chain is built from TRBV5-1 and TRBJ1-4; D is unclear. From germline, CDR1 is SGHRS and CDR2 YFSETQ. The V and J ends lost 0 bases and 7 bases respectively, with 13 bases between them. The CDR3 covers 15 residues.

The J gene is TRBJ2-7, the V gene TRBV28; TRBD1 matches 8 bases. The ends lost 5 bases at V and 5 bases at J; junction bases unmatched: 11. This CDR3 is built from 15 residues. Per the germline V gene, CDR1 is MDHEN and CDR2 is SYDVKM. As DNA, the CDR3 is TGTGCCAGCAGTCGCGAATCAGGGGGCGCGGACGAGCAGTACTTC. It codes for CASSRESGGADEQYF.

This clone was recorded only once. The gene calls are TRBV7-2 and TRBJ2-1, with unresolved D. This CDR3 has 14 residues. Germline CDR1 SGHTA, CDR2 FQGNSA. V shed 5 bases and J shed 4 bases, with 12 bases lying between them. This CDR3 reads CASSPVAVYNEQFF. In DNA form, the CDR3 reads TGTGCCAGCAGCCCTGTCGCGGTATACAATGAGCAGTTCTTC.

V gene TRBV29-1 combines with J gene TRBJ2-3; TRBD2 agrees at 13 bases. J gave up 3 bases and V 2 bases, and 14 bases lay outside the gene matches. The CDR3 is made up of 19 amino acids. Germline CDR1 reads SQVTM; CDR2 reads ANQGSEA. This chain's CDR3 is CSVEPSGLAGEEYTDTQYF. CDR3 coding DNA: TGCAGCGTTGAACCCTCCGGACTAGCGGGAGAGGAGTATACAGATACGCAGTATTTT.

The chain has TRBV15 and TRBJ2-3; 7 bases are shared with TRBD2. The trim removed 4 bases at V and 7 bases at J, leaving 8 bases unmatched. The germline V gene has CDR1 LNHNV and CDR2 YYDKDF (reference sequence). The CDR3 extends over 14 amino acids. CDR3 sequence: CATSIKTSTHTQYF. CDR3 in DNA: TGTGCCACCAGCATCAAGACTAGCACCCATACGCAGTATTTT.

This chain links TRBV18 with TRBJ2-1; TRBD2 matches at 7 bases. The CDR3 covers 16 residues. J gave up 0 bases and V 0 bases, and 2 bases lay outside the gene matches. CDR1 is KGHSH, CDR2 LQKENI, per germline. CDR3 protein: CASSPPGGSSYNEQFF. The CDR3 coding sequence is TGTGCCAGCTCACCACCCGGCGGGAGCTCCTACAATGAGCAGTTCTTC.

CDR3 loop: CASSLRLAGGETQYF. DNA for the CDR3: TGCGCCAGCAGCTTGAGACTAGCGGGAGGGGAGACCCAGTACTTC. The chain employs TRBV5-1 and TRBJ2-5; TRBD2 matches at 14 bases. V shed 1 base, J shed 5 bases, and the junction held 1 base outside the gene matches. The germline CDR1 and CDR2 sequences are SGHRS and YFSETQ. There are 15 residues in the CDR3.

V usage is TRBV7-8 and J usage is TRBJ1-5; D possibly corresponds to TRBD1 (6 bases). The CDR3 length is 15 residues. V was pared by 5 bases and J by 2 bases, with 13 bases between. Per germline, CDR1 SGHVS and CDR2 FQNEAQ. CDR3 in DNA: TGTGCCAGCAGCCCAAACAGGGTTGGCAATCAGCCCCAGCATTTT. As protein: CASSPNRVGNQPQHF. Together with reference TRBV7-8 and TRBJ1-5, the CDR3 gives the full variable domain: GAGVSQSPRYKVAKRGQDVALRCDPISGHVSLFWYQQALGQGPEFLTYFQNEAQLDKSGLPSDRFFAERPEGSVSTLKIQRTQQEDSAVYLCASSPNRVGNQPQHFGDGTRLSIL.

The V gene is TRBV5-1, the J gene TRBJ2-5; 7 bases align to TRBD1. The CDR3 spans 15 residues. With V trimmed by 4 bases and J by 5 bases, 11 bases remained unmatched. Germline V lookup: CDR1 SGHRS, CDR2 YFSETQ. In nucleotides, the CDR3 is TGCGCCAGCAGCGACGACTACAGGGGTGGGGAGACCCAGTACTTC. It translates to CASSDDYRGGETQYF.